This entry lists 3 T cell receptor beta chains sequenced from one sample in a study of T-cell reconstitution after alpha-beta-depleted transplantation in children. Unique molecular identifiers featured in how the TCRbeta library was prepared. Each CDR3 protein gets one entry after TCRdb re-called the PCR reads with MiXCR. Of about 900,000 distinct CDR3 sequences in the sample, about 29% were seen once. This sample comprised PBMCs, mostly from graft donor cells, obtained 360 days after TCRalphabeta/CD19-depleted stem cell transplant. The receptors come from a boy in the first two years of life who had a stem cell transplant for SCID, so the T cells may come from the graft donor.

The chain joins TRBV12-3 or TRBV12-4 to TRBJ1-3; D is uncertain. The germline V and J ends were trimmed by 5 bases and 0 bases, with 14 bases remaining between them. The CDR3 consists of 16 residues. The CDR3 sequence: CASSPRTSGSGNTIYF. In nucleotides, the CDR3 is TGTGCCAGCAGTCCCCGGACGTCGGGCTCTGGAAACACCATATATTTT.

This clonotype came up a few times. V and J are TRBV12-3 or TRBV12-4 and TRBJ2-6; the D call may be TRBD1 or TRBD2 (5 bases each). Trimming shortened V by 6 bases and J by 2 bases, and 8 bases separated the two germline ends. CDR3 length: 14 amino acids. In DNA, the CDR3 is TGTGCCAGCAGGGGGACCGCTGGGGCCAACGTCCTGACTTTC. It yields the protein CASRGTAGANVLTF.

This clonotype was detected a few times. The V and J genes are TRBV28 and TRBJ1-2, with D perhaps TRBD1 (6 bases). The V and J ends lost 4 bases and 7 bases respectively, with 10 bases between them. The CDR3 runs 12 residues. Germline V gene data show CDR1 as MDHEN and CDR2 as SYDVKM. The CDR3 DNA follows: TGTGCCAGCAGTTCAGGGGTGGGTGGCTACACCTTC. Translating gives CASSSGVGGYTF.